The 17 T cell receptor beta chains listed next were all sequenced from one sample in a study of cytomegalovirus exposure and HLA in healthy donors. The PCR had 60 Vbeta and 13 Jbeta primers. Profiling relied on immunoSEQ multiplex PCR, and the TCRdb table lists in-frame clones only, not all of them. The sample records 100,000 to 140,000 clones, roughly 80% being singletons. Sequenced: PBMCs. These TCRs come from a man aged 25-40 years in good health and CMV-seropositive.

The chain combines TRBV19 with TRBJ1-2, with D perhaps TRBD1 (5 bases). Deletions cut 7 bases from V and 1 base from J, with 16 bases between. Germline assignment: CDR1 LNHDA and CDR2 SQIVND (reference sequence). The CDR3 has 15 amino acids. CDR3 amino acids: CASIDMTDRNYGYTF. CDR3 sequence (DNA): TGTGCCAGTATAGATATGACAGACCGTAACTATGGCTACACCTTC.

The genes are TRBV29-1 and TRBJ2-1; TRBD2 aligns across 10 bases. Germline lookup yields CDR1 SQVTM and CDR2 ANQGSEA. V gave up 6 bases and J gave up 4 bases; unmatched junction bases: 6. The length of the CDR3 is 14 residues. Here the CDR3 DNA reads TGCAGCGTCCAGACTAGCGGGCGATACAATGAGCAGTTCTTC. Its protein is CSVQTSGRYNEQFF.

The chain carries TRBV5-1 and TRBJ2-1, with 9 bases fitting TRBD2. Germline CDR1 and CDR2: SGHRS and YFSETQ. There are 14 residues in the CDR3. Trimming cost V 4 bases and J 4 bases; bases outside gene matches: 3. The CDR3 sequence is CASSGAGGYNEQFF. CDR3 coding DNA: TGCGCCAGCAGCGGAGCGGGGGGTTACAATGAGCAGTTCTTC.

J is TRBJ2-7 and V is TRBV14, with a weak D call TRBD2 (6 bases). V lost 4 bases, J lost 4 bases, and 11 bases lay in between. CDR1 and CDR2 from the germline V gene are SGHDN and FVKESK. The CDR3 sequence is 13 residues long. The CDR3 DNA is TGTGCCAGCAGCCGCGGGGTATGGTACGAGCAGTACTTC. Amino acid sequence: CASSRGVWYEQYF. Using reference TRBV14 and TRBJ2-7 for the parts outside the CDR3, the full variable domain is EAGVTQFPSHSVIEKGQTVTLRCDPISGHDNLYWYRRVMGKEIKFLLHFVKESKQDESGMPNNRFLAERTGGTYSTLKVQPAELEDSGVYFCASSRGVWYEQYFGPGTRLTVT.

About this clone: The junction shows a germline mismatch at one end, possibly a read error. The chain links TRBV19 to TRBJ2-4; 7 bases align to TRBD1. This CDR3 spans 23 amino acids. Germline lookup yields CDR1 LNHDA and CDR2 SQIVND (reference sequence). DNA for the CDR3: TGTGCCAGTAGTATAGTTCCGACAGGGTTGCACAACCCATATTTGGGGGCCAAAAACAGTCAGTACTTC. Amino acids: CASSIVPTGLHNPYLGAKNSQYF.

V and J are TRBV7-2 and TRBJ2-3; 8 nucleotides match TRBD2. V gave up 4 bases and J gave up 4 bases; unmatched junction bases: 7. Germline CDR1 reads SGHTA; CDR2 reads FQGNSA. The CDR3 contains 15 residues. CDR3 sequence (DNA): TGTGCCAGCAGCTACGCCCGGGGGGGCGCAGATACGCAGTATTTT. Encoded protein: CASSYARGGADTQYF.

The J gene is TRBJ2-5, the V gene TRBV7-9; 11 nucleotides align to TRBD2. CDR3 size: 18 residues. With 2 bases clipped from V and 5 bases from J, the junction kept 13 bases outside the gene matches. Germline CDR1 reads SEHNR; CDR2 reads FQNEAQ (reference sequence). Written as DNA, the CDR3 is TGTGCCAGCAGCTTAAGGGGCCGACTAGCGGGGACTCAGGAGACCCAGTACTTC. It codes for CASSLRGRLAGTQETQYF.

Concerning this clone: Different DNA sequences within this sample yield the same CDR3. Here the CDR3 reads CASNDQGQTTEAFF. CDR3 DNA sequence: TGTGCCAGCAACGATCAGGGACAAACTACTGAAGCTTTCTTT. The chain has TRBV5-6 and TRBJ1-1, with D maybe TRBD1 (6 bases). The CDR3 spans 14 residues. CDR1 and CDR2 (germline): SGHDT, YYEEEE. Trimming removed 6 bases at V and 5 bases at J, with 17 bases between.

This chain uses TRBV6-1 with TRBJ1-2; D unresolved. Trimming took off 7 bases at V and 3 bases at J, with 15 bases between the two ends. The germline V gene has CDR1 MNHNS and CDR2 SASEGT. The CDR3 is 14 residues long. The CDR3 is CASKRAGADYGYTF. As DNA, the CDR3 is TGTGCCAGCAAGAGGGCGGGCGCGGACTATGGCTACACCTTC.

V gene TRBV9 combines with J gene TRBJ2-3; D gene ambiguous. CDR1 and CDR2 (germline): SGDLS, YYNGEE. Trimming removed 3 bases at V and 0 bases at J, with 5 bases between. The CDR3 has 13 amino acids. The DNA for the CDR3 is TGTGCCAGCAGCGCCTACAGCACAGATACGCAGTATTTT. Translated: CASSAYSTDTQYF.

The table lists this clone with a count of one. The chain joins TRBV6-6 to TRBJ2-7; D is possibly TRBD1 (5 bases). The CDR3 has 13 residues. From germline, CDR1 is MNHNY and CDR2 SVGAGI (reference sequence). The V end was cut by 6 bases, the J end by 6 bases, with 15 bases between. CDR3 coding DNA: TGTGCCAGCAGCGGCCAGGGTCCCTCCGAGCAGTACTTC. Its translation: CASSGQGPSEQYF.

This clone was observed a handful of times. The chain is built from TRBV7-6 and TRBJ2-1; D perhaps matches TRBD2 (6 bases). The length of the CDR3 is 17 residues. V gave up 6 bases and J gave up 6 bases, with 24 bases separating them. Germline V gene sequence: CDR1 SGHVS, CDR2 FNYEAQ. The CDR3 DNA reads TGTGCCAGCAGACCCCTCCCCCCCGGGACTGGGGGCAATGAGCAGTTCTTC. Encoded protein: CASRPLPPGTGGNEQFF. Full variable domain (missing parts from reference TRBV7-6 and TRBJ2-1): GAGVSQSPRYKVTKRGQDVALRCDPISGHVSLYWYRQALGQGPEFLTYFNYEAQQDKSGLPNDRFSAERPEGSISTLTIQRTEQRDSAMYRCASRPLPPGTGGNEQFFGPGTRLTVL.

This chain joins TRBV19 and TRBJ1-1; D not certain. Deletions cut 5 bases from V and 7 bases from J, with 8 bases between. The CDR3 extends over 11 amino acids. Looked up from germline, CDR1 is LNHDA and CDR2 is SQIVND (reference sequence). CDR3 nucleotide sequence: TGTGCCAGTAGTCCCCGGGGTGAAGCTTTCTTT. As protein: CASSPRGEAFF.

The V gene is TRBV5-1, the J gene TRBJ1-4, with 7 bases that match TRBD1. J lost 7 bases, V lost 4 bases, and 10 bases had no gene match. The CDR3 totals 15 residues. Germline V gives CDR1 SGHRS, CDR2 YFSETQ. This chain's CDR3 is CASSPRQGAVEKLFF. CDR3 in DNA: TGCGCCAGCAGCCCCCGACAGGGAGCAGTTGAAAAACTGTTTTTT.

The chain joins TRBV4-1 to TRBJ1-1; 7 bases line up with TRBD1. The CDR3 loop spans 15 amino acids. V shed 1 base and J 4 bases; nucleotides not matched to a gene: 6. Germline V gene lookup returns CDR1 MGHRA and CDR2 YSYEKL. CDR3 coding DNA: TGCGCCAGCAGCCAAGCGACAGGGTGGGCCACTGAAGCTTTCTTT. This sequence encodes CASSQATGWATEAFF.

This clone was recorded once. The chain links TRBV11-3 to TRBJ2-2; D is uncertain. Trimming left V 1 base short and J 1 base short, with 7 bases between. Germline-derived CDR1 and CDR2 are SGHNT and YENEEA. This CDR3 region has 15 residues. The CDR3 DNA reads as TGTGCCAGCAGCTTAGCACATTGGAACACCGGGGAGCTGTTTTTT. This sequence encodes CASSLAHWNTGELFF. Full variable domain (missing parts from reference TRBV11-3 and TRBJ2-2): EAGVVQSPRYKIIEKKQPVAFWCNPISGHNTLYWYLQNLGQGPELLIRYENEEAVDDSQLPKDRFSAERLKGVDSTLKIQPAELGDSAVYLCASSLAHWNTGELFFGEGSRLTVL.

The chain couples TRBV19 to TRBJ1-4; D is perhaps TRBD1 (5 bases). V gave up 6 bases and J gave up 8 bases, with 10 bases separating them. This CDR3 comprises 12 residues. Germline V lookup: CDR1 LNHDA, CDR2 SQIVND (reference sequence). CDR3 bases: TGTGCCAGTAGCCAAGACAGAGAAAAACTGTTTTTT. Translating it yields CASSQDREKLFF.